This T cell receptor (beta chain) was sequenced for a study of CD8 T cells in Susac syndrome (dated by TCRdb to between 2018 and 2020). A note on the overall study: The study used repertoire sequencing to test whether antigen drove CD8+ T cell activation and differentiation in Susac syndrome. The study compared CD8+ T cell repertoire clonality among about a dozen healthy donors, roughly 14 Susac syndrome patients and 15 or so multiple sclerosis patients. What the authors observed across the whole study: The TCR sequencing and HLA analysis was acknowledged to have included a relatively small number of individuals.

The junction carries 23 bases between V and J, which are trimmed by 4 bases and 5 bases respectively. Taken from cysteine to phenylalanine, the CDR3 has 16 residues. The CDR3 DNA has 48 bases and is translated from base 1. CDR1 and CDR2 are drawn from the germline V gene: SQVTM, ANQGSEA. RNA was extracted using the RNeasy kit, and about 0.45 to 1 ug of the RNA was reverse transcribed with random hexamers. The immunoSEQ multiplex PCR assay, covering 54 Vbeta and 13 Jbeta segments, was used to amplify TCR beta CDR3 regions. PCR amplification bias was corrected using a synthetic template baseline for primer optimization and computational correction. Per the original workflow: Reads were assigned to V, D and J genes according to IMGT and analyzed in immunoSEQ Analyzer, with only productive sequences retained. Clonality was computed as one minus Shannon entropy normalized by log2 of the number of productive unique sequences. For each patient and control, public and private clones were evaluated among the 100 most prevalent clones. Susac-specific clones were defined as absent from healthy and MS cohorts, over a thousand published viral clones and other ImmuneACCESS disease sequences. TCRdb applied fastp at Q25 and MiXCR to the public reads, then kept only in-frame beta chains. A single entry per CDR3 protein holds the most common genes and DNA from its merged rows. These V and J calls derive from TCRdb rather than the authors' analysis. A total of 250,000 to 350,000 distinct CDR3 sequences appear in this sample, 70% to 90% of them only once. Of the sample, approximately 0.11% is held by the ten largest clones.

High-throughput TCR beta sequencing profiled peripheral blood CD8+ and CD4+ T cells from healthy donors, Susac syndrome patients and multiple sclerosis patients. The multiple sclerosis controls were treatment-naive patients who had stable or active relapsing-remitting disease and met the revised McDonald criteria. Bulk CD8+ and CD4+ T cells were purified by magnetic negative isolation, whereas CD8+ TEMRA cells were enriched by FACS. Blood was collected in EDTA tubes and processed within 24 hours, with PBMCs isolated through density gradient centrifugation. PBMCs intended for TCR sequencing were frozen in liquid nitrogen and were later thawed in a 37 degrees C water bath. The sorted or isolated CD4+, CD8+ and CD8+ TEMRA cells had a purity of 90% or higher. As for this clonotype: Its target antigen remains unknown. Nothing much larger sits one base from this clone, and base qualities are not available.

The material sequenced was CD8+ T cells from PBMCs. The chain employs TRBV29-1 and TRBJ2-5, with the D gene call left open. The sequence derives from a human donor with multiple sclerosis. The sequenced DNA: TGCAGCGTTGGAACTTATCAAGCCGTGGTACGGGAGACCCAGTACTTC. It is translated as CSVGTYQAVVRETQYF.